The clone carrying this TCR beta chain was seen a handful of times. Its target is unknown. This record comes from a study of CD8 T cells in ankylosing spondylitis. Study results and limitations: Past research had described some motif variants in reactive arthritis synovial fluid and blood.

V was cut by 5 bases and J by 5 bases, with 15 bases left in between. This CDR3 is 14 amino acids long. The germline gives CDR1 SGHTA, CDR2 FQGNSA. TCRdb fed the 5' RACE reads into MiXCR, producing one record per CDR3 protein. The table shows under 200,000 distinct CDR3 sequences, with roughly 10% occurring only once. The specimen was blood, either unsorted or a sorted T cell fraction (not recorded which). The TCR originated in a female donor with ankylosing spondylitis or in good health (not recorded which). The chain recombines TRBV7-2 with TRBJ1-2; D is unresolved. The CDR3 is CASSEPGEEYGYTF. In DNA form, the CDR3 reads TGTGCCAGCAGCGAACCTGGCGAGGAGTATGGCTACACCTTC.